The 22 T cell receptor beta chains given below trace back to one sample, sequenced in a study of T cells in localized non-small cell lung cancer (dated by TCRdb to 2020 to 2021). Libraries were built with the immunoSEQ multiplex PCR assay. Imported from immuneACCESS, the table was reduced by TCRdb to in-frame sequences with V and J called. These copies leave out some clones; in studies compared against another copy, an unresolved V gene accounts for under half, and the cause of the remainder is not known. The table for this sample lists 13,000 to 15,000 clones; approximately 84% of them were counted only once. Clones ranked in the top ten supply over 4% of the sample. Sequencing was performed on peripheral blood, taken before any cancer treatment. The source is a female donor older than 55 with stage I squamous cell lung carcinoma.

The chain has TRBV5-1 and TRBJ2-5; D not certain. Between the trimmed V and J ends, which lost 1 base and 2 bases, there was a span of 15 bases. Germline V CDR1 and CDR2: SGHRS, YFSETQ. The CDR3 loop spans 16 amino acids. In DNA form, the CDR3 reads TGCGCCAGCAGCTTGATTGGGGTTGGTGAGCAAGAGACCCAGTACTTC. Translated: CASSLIGVGEQETQYF.

In this sample, this clone turned up once. J is TRBJ2-7 and V is TRBV5-1; possibly TRBD1 for D (6 bases). CDR1 is SGHRS and CDR2 is YFSETQ in the germline V gene. The ends were cut back, 4 bases at V and 3 bases at J, with 11 bases in the middle. This CDR3 is built from 13 residues. DNA of the CDR3: TGCGCCAGCAGCCACGGGACAATCTACGAGCAGTACTTC. Protein product: CASSHGTIYEQYF.

V gene TRBV30 combines with J gene TRBJ1-2; D is unclear. The V end was cut by 5 bases, the J end by 0 bases, with 7 bases between. The V gene's germline CDR1 is GTSNPN and CDR2 SVGIG (reference sequence). The CDR3 length is 12 residues. The CDR3 sequence is CAWDRSNYGYTF. The CDR3 DNA sequence: TGTGCCTGGGACCGCTCTAACTATGGCTACACCTTC.

The gene calls are TRBV5-8 and TRBJ2-7, with 13 bases fitting TRBD2. CDR1 and CDR2 from the germline V gene are SGHTS and YDEGEE. The V and J ends lost 3 bases and 3 bases, in that order; junction bases with no gene match: 3. This CDR3 region has 15 residues. In DNA, the CDR3 is TGTGCCAGCAGCTCGGGACTAGCGGGGAACTACGAGCAGTACTTC. Translated, it gives CASSSGLAGNYEQYF. The full variable domain, its missing parts supplied by reference TRBV5-8 and TRBJ2-7, is EAGVTQSPTHLIKTRGQQATLRCSPISGHTSVYWYQQALGLGLQFLLWYDEGEERNRGNFPPRFSGRQFPNYSSELNVNALELEDSALYLCASSSGLAGNYEQYFGPGTRLTVT.

The rearrangement links TRBV7-3 to TRBJ2-1; D is perhaps TRBD2 (5 bases). The V end lost 10 bases, the J end lost 5 bases, and 21 bases lay between the germline ends. The CDR3 extends over 15 amino acids. The V gene's germline CDR1 is SGHTA and CDR2 FQGTGA. CDR3 sequence: CATSEGASTNNEQFF. In DNA form, the CDR3 reads TGTGCCACCTCCGAGGGAGCGTCGACAAACAATGAGCAGTTCTTC.

A single count supports this clone. The V gene is TRBV10-2, the J gene TRBJ2-3; 11 bases are a match to TRBD2. With 8 bases clipped from V and 8 bases from J, the junction kept 9 bases outside the gene matches. CDR1 is WSHSY and CDR2 is SAAADI in the germline V gene. This CDR3 region has 14 residues. CDR3 in amino acids: CASFVTSGGGTQYF. CDR3 coding DNA: TGCGCCAGCTTCGTCACTAGCGGGGGTGGTACGCAGTATTTT.

V is TRBV4-3 and J is TRBJ2-5, with D perhaps given as TRBD1 or TRBD2 (5 bases each). Per germline, CDR1 LGHNA and CDR2 YSLEER. The CDR3 is 15 residues long. The V gene lost 4 bases and the J gene lost 1 base, with 13 bases spanning the gap. In DNA, the CDR3 is TGCGCCAGCAGCCTCATGAGGGGCAGCCAAGAGACCCAGTACTTC. This encodes CASSLMRGSQETQYF.

J is TRBJ2-3 and V is TRBV7-2; TRBD2 aligns across 13 bases. Looked up from germline, CDR1 is SGHTA and CDR2 is FQGNSA. The CDR3 is 16 residues long. V dropped 5 bases and J dropped 5; count of bases not matched to a gene: 7. CDR3: CASSTQLAGGKDTQYF. The DNA of the CDR3 is TGTGCCAGCAGCACCCAACTAGCGGGGGGGAAAGATACGCAGTATTTT.

The chain links TRBV5-1 to TRBJ2-7; weak D call: TRBD2 (5 bases). V lost 0 bases, J lost 4 bases, and 11 bases lay in between. The length of the CDR3 is 14 residues. CDR1 is SGHRS, CDR2 YFSETQ, per germline. This CDR3 reads CASSLGVEGYEQYF. In DNA, the CDR3 is TGCGCCAGCAGCTTGGGGGTTGAGGGTTACGAGCAGTACTTC.

This clone occurred once. This CDR3 is CASSHQGKTEAFF. The CDR3 region has the DNA TGTGCCAGTAGTCATCAGGGTAAAACTGAAGCTTTCTTT. The rearrangement links TRBV19 to TRBJ1-1; possibly TRBD1 for D (5 bases). The CDR3 loop spans 13 amino acids. Trimming took off 5 bases at V and 5 bases at J, with 12 bases between the two ends. Germline V lookup: CDR1 LNHDA, CDR2 SQIVND (reference sequence).

This sequence joins TRBV10-3 and TRBJ1-2, with D possibly TRBD1 on 5 matching bases. CDR3 length: 14 amino acids. The germline V and J ends were trimmed by 3 bases and 4 bases, with 12 bases remaining between them. Per germline, CDR1 ENHRY and CDR2 SYGVKD. CDR3 protein: CAISDGMGVYGYTF. DNA of the CDR3: TGTGCCATCAGTGATGGAATGGGGGTCTATGGCTACACCTTC.

The genes are TRBV4-1 and TRBJ2-7; D gene unclear. The CDR3 is made up of 15 amino acids. Germline V gene data show CDR1 as MGHRA and CDR2 as YSYEKL. V was trimmed by 4 bases and J by 4 bases, leaving 17 bases between them. DNA for the CDR3: TGCGCCAGCAGCCCAGGAGTGGGCGACGGTTACGAGCAGTACTTC. Translating it yields CASSPGVGDGYEQYF.

The gene calls are TRBV5-4 and TRBJ1-3; tentatively, D is TRBD1 (5 bases). Trimming removed 3 bases at V and 3 bases at J, with 10 bases between. The CDR3 is 14 residues long. In germline, CDR1 is SGHNT, CDR2 YYREEE (reference sequence). The DNA of the CDR3 is TGTGCCAGCAGCTCCCGTGGGGGTGGAAACACCATATATTTT. This translates into CASSSRGGGNTIYF.

The chain recombines TRBV5-4 with TRBJ2-3; no clear D gene. Germline V gene data show CDR1 as SGHNT and CDR2 as YYREEE (reference sequence). V was cut by 0 bases and J by 0 bases, with 11 bases left in between. The CDR3 is made up of 16 amino acids. The chain's CDR3 is CASSLEASTSTDTQYF. The CDR3 DNA sequence: TGTGCCAGCAGCTTGGAAGCGAGCACTAGCACAGATACGCAGTATTTT.

This sequence joins TRBV7-6 and TRBJ1-1, with 7 bases identical to TRBD1. CDR3 length: 14 amino acids. CDR1 is SGHVS and CDR2 is FNYEAQ in the germline V gene. V dropped 2 bases and J dropped 4; count of bases not matched to a gene: 4. CDR3: CASSLNRGVTEAFF. CDR3 DNA sequence: TGTGCCAGCAGCTTAAACAGGGGAGTCACTGAAGCTTTCTTT.

The genes are TRBV7-9 and TRBJ1-1; D gene uncertain. Deletions cut 4 bases from V and 0 bases from J, with 15 bases between. This CDR3 spans 16 amino acids. The germline V gene encodes CDR1 SEHNR and CDR2 FQNEAQ (reference sequence). CDR3 amino acids: CASSSQSGPLNTEAFF. The CDR3 nucleotides read TGTGCCAGCAGCTCTCAAAGCGGGCCATTGAACACTGAAGCTTTCTTT.

The chain has TRBV7-9 and TRBJ1-1; 7 positions agree with TRBD1. The CDR3 length is 13 residues. Germline CDR1 is SEHNR and CDR2 is FQNEAQ (reference sequence). V lost 5 bases to trimming and J lost 4 bases; unmatched junction nucleotides: 4. Here the CDR3 reads CASSLSGGTEAFF. In DNA, the CDR3 is TGTGCCAGCAGCCTTTCAGGGGGCACTGAAGCTTTCTTT.

The rearrangement links TRBV7-9 to TRBJ2-7; D could derive from TRBD1 or TRBD2 (5 bases each). Looked up from germline, CDR1 is SEHNR and CDR2 is FQNEAQ (reference sequence). The CDR3 loop spans 13 amino acids. The V end was cut by 7 bases, the J end by 6 bases, with 16 bases between. In DNA form, the CDR3 reads TGTGCCAGCACCCGGGGCTTCTCCGTCGAGCAGTACTTC. It is translated as CASTRGFSVEQYF.

The V gene is TRBV10-3, the J gene TRBJ2-3, with 8 bases aligning to TRBD2. In germline, CDR1 is ENHRY, CDR2 SYGVKD. The CDR3 runs 14 residues. J lost 2 bases, V lost 8 bases, and 6 bases had no gene match. In DNA form, the CDR3 reads TGTGCCATCGCCGGCGGGGGGCCCACAGATACGCAGTATTTT. It codes for CAIAGGGPTDTQYF.

This clone was observed once. This chain uses TRBV5-1 with TRBJ1-4, with 8 bases identical to TRBD1. V lost 2 bases and J lost 3; bases outside the gene matches: 6. The germline gives CDR1 SGHRS, CDR2 YFSETQ. This CDR3 comprises 16 residues. The chain's CDR3 is CASSLNTGGANEKLFF. The CDR3 DNA follows: TGCGCCAGCAGCTTAAACACAGGGGGAGCTAATGAAAAACTGTTTTTT.

The gene calls are TRBV6-1 and TRBJ1-6; D is ambiguous. Germline-derived CDR1 and CDR2 are MNHNS and SASEGT. V was pared by 5 bases and J by 9 bases, with 11 bases between. This CDR3 comprises 13 residues. The CDR3 sequence is CASSPPSVSPLHF. The CDR3 nucleotides read TGTGCCAGCAGTCCTCCCTCGGTTTCACCCCTCCACTTT.

The chain has TRBV6-5 and TRBJ2-3; D may be TRBD1 or TRBD2 (5 bases each). Germline CDR1 is MNHEY and CDR2 is SVGAGI. Trimming shortened V by 6 bases and J by 5 bases, and 18 bases separated the two germline ends. This CDR3 is 15 amino acids long. CDR3 amino acids: CASRPWGFDLDTQYF. Here the CDR3 DNA reads TGTGCCAGCAGACCTTGGGGGTTTGATTTAGATACGCAGTATTTT.